Below, 23 T cell receptor beta chains from the same sample are listed, as sequenced in a study of blood T cells in healthy people across ages. Using a J-beta primer mix together with a sample-barcoded 5' primer, a second PCR was run for roughly 6 to 12 cycles. TCRdb re-analysed the 5' RACE reads in MiXCR, keeping a single row per CDR3 protein. The data contain 1.5 million to 2 million distinct CDR3 sequences, 49% of them seen just once; the ten biggest clones take up approximately 2%. The specimen was blood. The receptors derive from a woman aged 40 to 55 in good health.

The chain is built from TRBV4-1 and TRBJ2-3, with TRBD2 identical over 9 bases. Looked up from germline, CDR1 is MGHRA and CDR2 is YSYEKL. J was trimmed by 2 bases and V by 1 base; bases with no gene match: 7. The CDR3 consists of 17 residues. The CDR3 DNA is TGCGCCAGCAGCCAAGCGACTAGCGGACCCGTCACAGATACGCAGTATTTT. Its protein is CASSQATSGPVTDTQYF.

Here the CDR3 DNA reads TGTGCCAGCGGGCGCCCTGGAAACTATGGCTACACCTTC. It translates to CASGRPGNYGYTF. The V and J genes are TRBV27 and TRBJ1-2; unclear D gene. Germline lookup yields CDR1 MNHEY and CDR2 SMNVEV (reference sequence). Trimming shortened V by 8 bases and J by 2 bases, and 12 bases separated the two germline ends. The CDR3 extends over 13 amino acids.

The chain joins TRBV6-5 to TRBJ2-5, with TRBD1 matching over 9 bases. The better agreement between TRBJ2-7 and the DNA end casts doubt on the J call. The CDR3 totals 16 residues. Germline V gene sequence: CDR1 MNHEY, CDR2 SVGAGI. The CDR3 loop reads CASSQYWGQGGYEQYF. CDR3 DNA: TGTGCCAGCAGTCAATACTGGGGACAGGGAGGATACGAGCAGTACTTC.

This chain joins TRBV5-6 and TRBJ2-5; maybe TRBD1 (6 bases). CDR1 and CDR2 (germline): SGHDT, YYEEEE. Trimming removed 4 bases at V and 5 bases at J, with 18 bases between. This CDR3 is 15 amino acids long. Here the CDR3 reads CASSLGTHPGETQYF. The CDR3 coding sequence is TGTGCCAGCAGCCTTGGGACACACCCCGGGGAGACCCAGTACTTC.

This clonotype was found a few times. The gene calls are TRBV20-1 and TRBJ2-5; the match to TRBD2 covers 9 bases. This CDR3 comprises 13 residues. V trimming: 0 bases; J trimming: 7 bases; junction bases outside the gene matches: 3. The germline V gene has CDR1 DFQATT and CDR2 SNEGSKA (reference sequence). CDR3 amino acids: CSAREAGGGTQYF. The CDR3, as DNA: TGCAGTGCTAGAGAAGCGGGGGGTGGGACCCAGTACTTC.

This clonotype was detected a few times. The chain recombines TRBV9 with TRBJ2-1, with TRBD1 identical over 8 bases. V lost 5 bases and J lost 8; bases outside the gene matches: 6. This CDR3 contains 13 residues. Per the germline V gene, CDR1 is SGDLS and CDR2 is YYNGEE. This CDR3 reads CASRARGRDEQFF. CDR3 DNA sequence: TGTGCCAGCAGGGCCAGGGGGCGGGATGAGCAGTTCTTC.

This rearrangement joins TRBV20-1 to TRBJ2-3; TRBD2 matches 12 bases. V gave up 1 base and J gave up 1 base; unmatched junction bases: 3. Per the germline V gene, CDR1 is DFQATT and CDR2 is SNEGSKA (reference sequence). This CDR3 region has 16 residues. This chain's CDR3 is CSARGRTSGGTDTQYF. The CDR3 coding sequence is TGCAGTGCTAGAGGAAGGACTAGCGGGGGCACAGATACGCAGTATTTT.

The chain employs TRBV11-2 and TRBJ1-5, with no clear D. CDR1 and CDR2 (germline): SGHAT, FQNNGV. With 5 bases removed from V and 7 bases from J, the gap between germline ends came to 9 bases. The CDR3 is 12 residues long. CDR3 DNA sequence: TGTGCCAGCAGCCCAACGGGACAGCCCCAGCATTTT. Translation gives CASSPTGQPQHF.

This chain uses TRBV28 with TRBJ2-6; no firm D call. The V gene's germline CDR1 is MDHEN and CDR2 SYDVKM. The V end was cut by 1 base, the J end by 4 bases, with 11 bases between. The CDR3 extends over 16 amino acids. The CDR3 nucleotides read TGTGCCAGCAGTTTATTGGGCTTCGGGGGGGCCAACGTCCTGACTTTC. It codes for CASSLLGFGGANVLTF.

The J gene is TRBJ2-7, the V gene TRBV12-3 or TRBV12-4; 7 nucleotides align to TRBD2. Losses at the gene ends were 3 bases for V and 4 bases for J; bases not matched to a gene: 9. The CDR3 has 15 amino acids. The CDR3, as DNA: TGTGCCAGCAGTTTCGGGCCCAGCGGGATTTACGAGCAGTACTTC. It codes for CASSFGPSGIYEQYF.

The genes are TRBV20-1 and TRBJ1-1; D not resolved. The CDR3 consists of 12 residues. Trimming took off 2 bases at V and 4 bases at J, with 8 bases between the two ends. CDR1 DFQATT and CDR2 SNEGSKA come from the germline V gene (reference sequence). CDR3 DNA: TGCAGTGCTAGATTTGGTGGCACTGAAGCTTTCTTT. Protein sequence: CSARFGGTEAFF.

This clonotype appeared a single time. The chain employs TRBV4-1 and TRBJ1-5, with a weak D call TRBD1 (5 bases). V gave up 0 bases and J gave up 11 bases, with 17 bases separating them. CDR3 size: 15 residues. In germline, CDR1 is MGHRA, CDR2 YSYEKL. The CDR3, as DNA: TGCGCCAGCAGCCAAGATGGGGCACAGTCGATGGCCCAGCATTTT. Translating it yields CASSQDGAQSMAQHF.

The chain combines TRBV6-6 with TRBJ1-5; tentative D call: TRBD1 (5 bases). CDR3 length equals 14 residues. V dropped 4 bases and J dropped 4 bases, with 11 bases sitting between them. From germline, CDR1 is MNHNY and CDR2 SVGAGI (reference sequence). CDR3 residues: CASSSPGFNQPQHF. CDR3 bases: TGTGCCAGCAGTTCCCCAGGGTTTAATCAGCCCCAGCATTTT.

The CDR3 loop is CASSCGEVVKTEAFF. Written as DNA, the CDR3 is TGTGCCAGCAGTTGCGGGGAGGTTGTAAAGACTGAAGCTTTCTTT. The chain links TRBV28 to TRBJ1-1; no definite D call. In germline, CDR1 is MDHEN, CDR2 SYDVKM. The V end lost 4 bases, the J end lost 5 bases, and 17 bases lay between the germline ends. The CDR3 is 15 amino acids.

This chain joins TRBV4-1 and TRBJ2-5; possible D gene TRBD2, 7 bases. Germline CDR1 MGHRA, CDR2 YSYEKL. The CDR3 consists of 18 residues. The V and J ends lost 1 base and 2 bases respectively, with 20 bases between them. As DNA, the CDR3 is TGCGCCAGCAGCCAAGTGGAGGCAGGCGGGGGCCAACAAGAGACCCAGTACTTC. Protein: CASSQVEAGGGQQETQYF.

This sequence joins TRBV6-1 and TRBJ1-2; the match to TRBD1 covers 9 bases. After removal of 5 bases from V and 3 bases from J, the junction contained 7 bases not matched to a gene. The CDR3 is 15 residues long. The germline CDR1 and CDR2 sequences are MNHNS and SASEGT. The CDR3 region has the DNA TGTGCCAGCAGTTCGAACAGGGGGCTGGACTATGGCTACACCTTC. Protein product: CASSSNRGLDYGYTF.

This clonotype appeared a few times. The rearrangement joins TRBV7-2 to TRBJ2-5, with 7 nucleotides matching TRBD2. The trim removed 1 base at V and 13 bases at J, leaving 9 bases unmatched. Germline lookup yields CDR1 SGHTA and CDR2 FQGNSA. This CDR3 has 13 amino acids. The CDR3 is CASSLVRGEKWYF. As DNA, the CDR3 is TGTGCCAGCAGCTTAGTTCGGGGGGAAAAGTGGTACTTC.

The chain couples TRBV6-2 or TRBV6-3 to TRBJ2-6; TRBD1 agrees at 8 bases. Germline V gene data show CDR1 as MNHEY and CDR2 as SVGEGT. The CDR3 has 19 amino acids. With 2 bases clipped from V and 0 bases from J, the junction kept 9 bases outside the gene matches. CDR3 DNA: TGTGCCAGCAGTTACGGCGGACAGGGTATTCGCTCTGGGGCCAACGTCCTGACTTTC. Its protein is CASSYGGQGIRSGANVLTF.

The rearrangement joins TRBV2 to TRBJ2-1, with D unclear. V lost 11 bases, J lost 6 bases, and 17 bases lay in between. The CDR3 runs 13 residues. CDR1 and CDR2 (germline): SNHLY, FYNNEI. The CDR3 here is CASLRREANEQFF. The CDR3 region has the DNA TGTGCCTCCCTTAGAAGAGAGGCCAATGAGCAGTTCTTC.

A word on this clonotype: The junction shows a germline mismatch at one end, possibly a read error. The chain employs TRBV2 and TRBJ2-4; D possibly corresponds to TRBD2 (5 bases). The CDR3 has 15 amino acids. Germline V gives CDR1 SNHLY, CDR2 FYNNEI. DNA for the CDR3: TGTGCCGGCAGTGTTCGGGGTATTGCCAAAAACATTCAGTACTTC. Residues: CAGSVRGIAKNIQYF.

There are a few counts of this clonotype. CDR3 amino acids: CASSPGLAVYQETQYF. CDR3 in DNA: TGTGCCAGCAGCCCCGGACTAGCGGTTTACCAAGAGACCCAGTACTTC. This sequence joins TRBV9 and TRBJ2-5, with 10 bases identical to TRBD2. V was pared by 4 bases and J by 0 bases, with 6 bases of the junction left unmatched. The CDR3 contains 16 residues. Per the germline V gene, CDR1 is SGDLS and CDR2 is YYNGEE. The whole variable domain, filled in from reference TRBV9 and TRBJ2-5, reads DSGVTQTPKHLITATGQRVTLRCSPRSGDLSVYWYQQSLDQGLQFLIQYYNGEERAKGNILERFSAQQFPDLHSELNLSSLELGDSALYFCASSPGLAVYQETQYFGPGTRLLVL.

V and J are TRBV20-1 and TRBJ2-5, with no clear D. Trimming cost V 5 bases and J 11 bases, with 30 bases left between them. In germline, CDR1 is DFQATT, CDR2 SNEGSKA (reference sequence). This CDR3 comprises 16 residues. The CDR3: CSAPLPPSPGNNEQYF. The CDR3 DNA is TGCAGTGCTCCCCTCCCCCCCTCACCAGGCAACAATGAGCAGTACTTC.

The V gene is TRBV7-8, the J gene TRBJ2-6; 9 bases match TRBD1. Germline V gene data show CDR1 as SGHVS and CDR2 as FQNEAQ. This CDR3 comprises 19 residues. J gave up 3 bases and V 5 bases, and 14 bases lay outside the gene matches. The CDR3 is CASSREPGQGGIGANVLTF. CDR3 in DNA: TGTGCCAGCAGCCGCGAGCCGGGACAGGGTGGAATTGGGGCCAACGTCCTGACTTTC.